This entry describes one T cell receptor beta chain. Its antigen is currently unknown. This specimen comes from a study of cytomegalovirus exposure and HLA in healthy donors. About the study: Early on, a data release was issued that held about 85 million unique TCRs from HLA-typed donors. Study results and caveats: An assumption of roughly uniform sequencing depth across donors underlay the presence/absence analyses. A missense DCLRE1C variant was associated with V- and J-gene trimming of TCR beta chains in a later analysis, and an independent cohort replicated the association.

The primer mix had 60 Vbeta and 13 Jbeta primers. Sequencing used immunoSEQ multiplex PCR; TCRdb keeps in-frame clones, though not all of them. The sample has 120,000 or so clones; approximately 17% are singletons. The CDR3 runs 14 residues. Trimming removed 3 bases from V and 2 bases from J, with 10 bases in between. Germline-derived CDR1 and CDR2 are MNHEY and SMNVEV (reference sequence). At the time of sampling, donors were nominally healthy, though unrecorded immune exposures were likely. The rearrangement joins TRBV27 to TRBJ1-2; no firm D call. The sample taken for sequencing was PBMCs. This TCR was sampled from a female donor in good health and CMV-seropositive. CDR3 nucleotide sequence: TGTGCCAGCAGTTTCGGGAGCACCAACTATGGCTACACCTTC. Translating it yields CASSFGSTNYGYTF.